The 10 T cell receptor beta chains listed next were all sequenced from one sample in a study of blood T cells in healthy people across ages. Then a second PCR, running about 7 to 11 cycles, was carried out with a sample-barcoded 5' primer and a J-beta primer mix. TCRdb reprocessed the 5' RACE reads with MiXCR, giving one entry per CDR3 protein. The data contain around 1,000,000 distinct CDR3 sequences, roughly two fifths of them seen just once; the ten biggest clones take up under 15%. Sequencing was carried out using blood. The source of these receptors is a man in his late teens or twenties in good health.

This chain joins TRBV4-1 and TRBJ2-1, with unresolved D. The CDR3 runs 13 residues. CDR1 MGHRA and CDR2 YSYEKL come from the germline V gene. Trimming took off 0 bases at V and 5 bases at J, with 5 bases between the two ends. The CDR3 sequence is CASSQDQDNEQFF. CDR3 coding DNA: TGCGCCAGCAGCCAAGACCAAGACAATGAGCAGTTCTTC.

Details on this clonotype: A clone one base away is much larger, so this may be a read error. The chain couples TRBV20-1 to TRBJ2-7; 7 bases map to TRBD2. The CDR3 runs 12 residues. From germline, CDR1 is DFQATT and CDR2 SNEGSKA (reference sequence). Unmatched junction bases numbered 10, after V lost 7 bases and J lost 7 bases. The DNA of the CDR3 is TGCAGTGGACTAGCATCGTACAATGAGCAGTACTTC. Protein: CSGLASYNEQYF.

The genes are TRBV10-3 and TRBJ1-1; 7 bases agree with TRBD1. This CDR3 comprises 14 residues. V lost 6 bases to trimming and J lost 6 bases; unmatched junction nucleotides: 10. In germline, CDR1 is ENHRY, CDR2 SYGVKD. CDR3 in amino acids: CAIRDTGDFAEAFF. The CDR3, as DNA: TGTGCCATCAGAGATACAGGGGATTTCGCTGAAGCTTTCTTT.

This clonotype was recorded a few times. The genes are TRBV16 and TRBJ2-7; D possibly corresponds to TRBD2 (5 bases). Germline V gene lookup returns CDR1 KGHSY and CDR2 FQNENV. The CDR3 contains 12 residues. Trimming removed 5 bases from V and 3 bases from J, with 8 bases in between. CDR3 sequence reads: CASSNGVYEQYF. The DNA for the CDR3 is TGTGCCAGCAGCAACGGGGTCTACGAGCAGTACTTC. The variable domain in full, with the rest retrieved from reference TRBV16 and TRBJ2-7, is GEEVAQTPKHLVRGEGQKAKLYCAPIKGHSYVFWYQQVLKNEFKFLISFQNENVFDETGMPKERFSAKCLPNSPCSLEIQATKLEDSAVYFCASSNGVYEQYFGPGTRLTVT.

This clonotype was seen a few times. The rearrangement joins TRBV9 to TRBJ1-2; no reliable D call. V dropped 4 bases and J dropped 4 bases, with 11 bases sitting between them. From germline, CDR1 is SGDLS and CDR2 YYNGEE. This CDR3 region has 13 residues. The CDR3 DNA follows: TGTGCCAGCAGCCCCACTCTGGCCTATGGCTACACCTTC. Its translation is CASSPTLAYGYTF.

Written as DNA, the CDR3 is TGTGCCAGCACAACTCTTCAGGATTCGGCTGAAGCTTTCTTT. Its translation: CASTTLQDSAEAFF. This chain links TRBV18 with TRBJ1-1; D is ambiguous. Deletions cut 8 bases from V and 6 bases from J, with 19 bases between. Germline CDR1 reads KGHSH; CDR2 reads LQKENI. CDR3 length: 14 amino acids.

In its sample, this clonotype was seen a few times. One end of the junction fails to match germline, which may point to a read error. The chain employs TRBV4-1 and TRBJ1-1, with no clear D. Germline CDR1 and CDR2: MGHRA and YSYEKL. The CDR3 runs to 17 residues. Here the CDR3 reads CASSQDRVGKTYTEAFF. DNA for the CDR3: TGCGCCAGCAGCCAAGATAGGGTAGGGAAAACGTACACTGAGGCTTTCTTT.

In the case of this clonotype: A read error may produce the germline difference seen at one junction end. The V gene is TRBV14, the J gene TRBJ2-2, with TRBD2 as a possible D gene (6 bases). The CDR3 loop spans 14 amino acids. Per the germline V gene, CDR1 is SGHDN and CDR2 is FVKESK. In DNA form, the CDR3 reads TGTGCCAGCAGCCAAGGGAGCTTTCCCGGGGGGCTGTTTTTT. Protein: CASSQGSFPGGLFF.

This clonotype was detected only a few times. The chain joins TRBV3-1 to TRBJ2-1, with unresolved D. Germline values: CDR1 LGHDT, CDR2 YNNKEL (reference sequence). The CDR3 length is 14 residues. V was pared by 1 base and J by 9 bases, with 13 bases between. This CDR3 is CASSQVFPPTEQFF. The CDR3 DNA reads TGTGCCAGCAGCCAAGTTTTTCCCCCAACTGAGCAGTTCTTC.

The table lists this clonotype with a few counts. This rearrangement joins TRBV20-1 to TRBJ1-1; weak D call: TRBD1 (6 bases). V was pared by 1 base and J by 0 bases, with 9 bases between. The CDR3 length is 14 residues. Germline-derived CDR1 and CDR2 are DFQATT and SNEGSKA (reference sequence). CDR3 loop: CSARGGHMNTEAFF. The CDR3 region has the DNA TGCAGTGCTAGAGGGGGGCACATGAACACTGAAGCTTTCTTT.